The sequence of this T cell receptor (beta chain) was determined in a study of cytomegalovirus exposure and HLA in healthy donors (TCRdb year 2017). Looking at the study overall: According to a later analysis, the 120 validation repertoires were produced on the same platform as the approximately 620 repertoires of the first cohort. The study combined high-throughput TCR immunosequencing, statistical association of individual TCRs with disease status, and machine learning to predict cytomegalovirus infection status. Along with the approximately 620-subject first cohort, a separate validation cohort of over a hundred different subjects was used. The study aimed to test whether cataloging public T cell receptors could reveal signatures of past pathogen exposure. Beyond this particular receptor, the publication reports: The authors suggested that the approach could potentially be generalized to other disease states and immunological phenotypes. The study listed approximately 160 TCR beta chains as associated with cytomegalovirus. Of the cluster scores, roughly 95% were above 0 in a later analysis, which found that TCRs clustered in the first cohort also tended to co-occur in the approximately 110 validation repertoires. Three of the identified cytomegalovirus-associated TCR beta chains were confirmed in vitro to be specific for cytomegalovirus antigens. The classifier was reported to diagnose cytomegalovirus status with high specificity and sensitivity in both the original and validation cohorts. Most TCR sequences were observed very rarely across donors, whereas some public TCRs were present in many individuals. A later analysis had no HLA typing for the validation cohort, so co-occurrence there was scored across all 110 or so repertoires.

The library was built by means of the immunoSEQ multiplex PCR assay. From the authors' description of their analysis: A statistical classification framework was built for diagnosing cytomegalovirus status from the catalog of TCR beta chain sequences. TCRdb stores this immuneACCESS table with in-frame sequences only. Part of the clones is absent; in the studies checked, under half of the shortfall reflects unresolved V genes, and no reason is known for the rest. V, J and clone size were drawn from that table, and D and trimming were deduced from the DNA. In this sample the table shows 50,000 to 65,000 clones, roughly nine tenths of which occur a single time. The ten top clones hold about 16% of the sample. Donors formed part of the validation cohort, which comprised about 120 subjects and was distinct from the first cohort of under 850 subjects. Regarding this clone: Its antigen is unknown. Per-base quality was not reported, and no clone a single base away is much larger than it.

The sample was PBMCs. This clonotype originated in a young woman in good health and CMV-seronegative.

The nucleotide sequence reads TGTGCCAGCAGCTTGTGGAGCGGGGGGTACACCGGGGAGCTGTTTTTT. This translates into CASSLWSGGYTGELFF. The sequence is built from TRBV11-2 and TRBJ2-2; TRBD2 aligns with 9 central bases. CDR1 and CDR2, looked up from the germline V gene, are SGHAT and FQNNGV. The germline V end is reduced by 3 bases and the J end by 3 bases; junction bases left unmatched: 5. The CDR3 numbers 16 residues from cysteine through phenylalanine. The read is trimmed to its CDR3 DNA, 48 bases read in frame from base 1.